Listed here are 8 T cell receptor beta chains from one sample, sequenced in a study of blood T cell repertoires in COVID-19. Method: immunoSEQ multiplex PCR; TCRdb's copy keeps in-frame clones and lacks some. The sample has 90,000 to 120,000 clones, 70% to 80% seen once. Sequencing input: peripheral blood. The source is a man aged 65 to 85 with active or convalescent COVID-19.

This rearrangement joins TRBV29-1 to TRBJ1-2; 8 bases are shared with TRBD1. V was pared by 7 bases and J by 2 bases, with 0 bases of the junction left unmatched. Looked up from germline, CDR1 is SQVTM and CDR2 is ANQGSEA. The CDR3 is 11 amino acids. The CDR3: CSGTGNYGYTF. DNA of the CDR3: TGCAGCGGGACAGGGAACTATGGCTACACCTTC.

This rearrangement joins TRBV21-1 to TRBJ1-3. TRBV21-1 is tagged as a pseudogene. The CDR3 extends over 16 amino acids. The CDR3: CASSKRHGWSGNTIYF. CDR3 bases: TGTGCCAGCAGCAAGAGGCACGGATGGTCTGGAAACACCATATATTTT.

In DNA form, the CDR3 reads TGTGCCAGCAGTCTCCCAACAGGGCTGACCGGGGAGCTGTTTTTT. Translating gives CASSLPTGLTGELFF. This rearrangement joins TRBV6-5 to TRBJ2-2; a weak D match, TRBD1 (6 bases). Trimming took 5 bases from V and 5 from J, leaving 15 bases between them. This CDR3 has 15 residues. CDR1 and CDR2 (germline): MNHEY, SVGAGI.

The chain has TRBV29-1 and TRBJ1-2, with 11 nucleotides matching TRBD1. Germline CDR1 is SQVTM and CDR2 is ANQGSEA. J gave up 5 bases and V 7 bases, and 6 bases lay outside the gene matches. This CDR3 has 13 amino acids. The CDR3 nucleotides read TGCAGCGCTTGGACAGGGGGCGCGTATGGCTACACCTTC. Translating gives CSAWTGGAYGYTF.

In its sample, this clone was seen once. The CDR3 DNA reads as TGTGCCAGCAGCTTGGGTGAGCTACTAGCCAAAAACATTCAGTACTTC. The encoded protein is CASSLGELLAKNIQYF. The J gene is TRBJ2-4, the V gene TRBV5-6; D not certain. Germline-derived CDR1 and CDR2 are SGHDT and YYEEEE. V dropped 0 bases and J dropped 0 bases, with 10 bases sitting between them. The CDR3 extends over 16 amino acids.

J is TRBJ1-5 and V is TRBV6-5; possibly TRBD1 for D (6 bases). Germline V gene data show CDR1 as MNHEY and CDR2 as SVGAGI. Between the trimmed V and J ends, which lost 7 bases and 0 bases, there was a span of 10 bases. The CDR3 consists of 14 residues. CDR3 DNA sequence: TGTGCCAGCAAAAGGGACAATAGCAATCAGCCCCAGCATTTT. Its translation is CASKRDNSNQPQHF.

This clone showed up just once. The V gene is TRBV5-1, the J gene TRBJ1-1; D not resolved. Per the germline V gene, CDR1 is SGHRS and CDR2 is YFSETQ. The CDR3 runs to 15 residues. V shed 8 bases and J shed 5 bases, with 22 bases lying between them. Here the CDR3 reads CASAGGSLNITEAFF. CDR3 nucleotides: TGCGCCAGTGCGGGAGGCAGCCTGAACATAACTGAAGCTTTCTTT.

This rearrangement joins TRBV3-1 (or the pseudogene TRBV3-2) to TRBJ2-1; D unclear. The CDR3 is made up of 16 amino acids. Trimming left V 4 bases short and J 8 bases short, with 21 bases between. Germline CDR1 reads LGHDT; CDR2 reads YNNKEL (reference sequence). The chain's CDR3 is CASSLVEGVQLDEQFF. In nucleotides, the CDR3 is TGTGCCAGCAGCCTCGTAGAAGGTGTACAGCTCGATGAGCAGTTCTTC.